Listed below are T cell receptor beta chains from one sample, sequenced in a study of blood T cell repertoires in COVID-19. Generated by immunoSEQ multiplex PCR, the TCRdb table keeps only in-frame clones and is missing some. The table lists roughly 500,000 clones, about 91% of them singletons, with around 0.9% in the top ten. The sequencing sample was made of peripheral blood. Receptor source: a man younger than 30 with COVID-19, enrolled during active disease. Each CDR3 is given with its conserved first and last residue. A D gene is named only where the DNA matches it firmly. A row's size may be missing; if present it is once, few, many or a size class.

cdr3_aa	cdr3_nt	clone_size	v_call	j_call	d_call
CASSESGGRGDTQYF	TGTGCCAGCAGCGAGAGCGGGGGGCGGGGAGATACGCAGTATTTT	-	TRBV5-4	TRBJ2-3	TRBD2
CASSPTGENYGYTF	TGTGCCAGCAGCCCGACAGGGGAAAACTATGGCTACACCTTC	-	TRBV28	TRBJ1-2	TRBD1
CAWNPTSGANEQLF	TGTGCCTGGAATCCCACTAGCGGGGCCAATGAGCAGCTCTTC	-	TRBV30	TRBJ2-1	TRBD2
CASSRDTPYEQYF	TGTGCCAGCAGTCGGGACACCCCCTACGAGCAGTACTTC	-	TRBV28	TRBJ2-7	-
CASSPSGKSYNEQFF	TGTGCCAGCAGCCCTAGCGGGAAGTCCTACAATGAGCAGTTCTTC	-	TRBV5-4	TRBJ2-1	TRBD2
CGVNRDSRANEQFF	TGTGGAGTTAACCGGGACAGTAGGGCCAATGAGCAGTTCTTC	-	TRBV12-5	TRBJ2-1	TRBD1
CASSIPGQGAISEAFF	TGTGCCAGTAGTATTCCTGGCCAGGGGGCGATATCTGAAGCTTTCTTT	-	TRBV19	TRBJ1-1	TRBD1
CASSQGWRAGVETQYF	TGTGCCAGCAGCCAAGGTTGGCGAGCGGGGGTTGAGACCCAGTACTTC	-	TRBV4-2	TRBJ2-5	TRBD2
CATGGTSIGTDTQYF	TGTGCCACGGGGGGGACTAGTATTGGCACAGATACGCAGTATTTT	-	TRBV24-1	TRBJ2-3	TRBD2
CASSQDFQGGNEQFF	TGTGCCAGCAGCCAAGATTTCCAGGGGGGAAATGAGCAGTTCTTC	once	TRBV3-1/TRBV3-2	TRBJ2-1	-
CASSEVQGSTGELFF	TGTGCCAGCAGTGAAGTACAGGGGAGCACCGGGGAGCTGTTTTTT	-	TRBV2	TRBJ2-2	TRBD1
CASSSYGEQFF	TGTGCCAGCAGCTCCTATGGTGAGCAGTTCTTC	-	TRBV7-2	TRBJ2-1	-
CASRERQGRQETQYF	TGTGCCAGCAGGGAGCGACAGGGGAGGCAAGAGACCCAGTACTTC	-	TRBV27	TRBJ2-5	TRBD1
CASSRGTHRTDNEQFF	TGTGCCAGCAGCCGAGGGACTCATCGAACGGACAATGAGCAGTTCTTC	-	TRBV3-1/TRBV3-2	TRBJ2-1	-
CATSRDRLGGAAELFF	TGTGCCACCAGCAGAGATCGATTGGGGGGAGCGGCGGAGCTGTTTTTT	-	TRBV15	TRBJ2-2	-
CASSQGRQNSPLHF	TGTGCCAGCAGCCAAGGGCGGCAAAATTCACCCCTCCACTTT	few	TRBV3-1/TRBV3-2	TRBJ1-6	-
CASSQSLTDDYEQYF	TGTGCCAGCAGTCAATCATTGACTGACGACTACGAGCAGTACTTC	-	TRBV27	TRBJ2-7	-
CASSPRTGELEKLFF	TGCGCCAGCAGCCCCCGGACAGGGGAATTGGAAAAACTGTTTTTT	-	TRBV4-1	TRBJ1-4	TRBD1
CASRDSAYNEQFF	TGTGCCAGCCGGGACTCGGCCTACAATGAGCAGTTCTTC	-	TRBV5-4	TRBJ2-1	-
CASSTRDRGRKLFF	TGTGCCAGTAGTACCCGGGACAGGGGTAGAAAACTGTTTTTT	-	TRBV19	TRBJ1-4	TRBD1
CASSPGRGSSETQYF	TGTGCCAGCTCACCAGGAAGGGGGTCGTCTGAGACCCAGTACTTC	-	TRBV18	TRBJ2-5	-
CASSEVRDRGPSWF	TGTGCCAGCAGTGAAGTTAGGGACAGGGGGCCCTCGTGGTTC	-	TRBV6-1	TRBJ2-7	TRBD1
CASSEALRSTDTQYF	TGTGCCAGCAGTGAAGCTCTAAGAAGCACAGATACGCAGTATTTT	-	TRBV2	TRBJ2-3	-
CASSQDRFPGTVYGYTF	TGTGCCAGCAGCCAAGATAGATTCCCCGGGACAGTCTATGGCTACACCTTC	once	TRBV3-1/TRBV3-2	TRBJ1-2	TRBD1
CASSEYFQGAYGYTF	TGTGCCAGCAGTGAATATTTCCAGGGTGCCTATGGCTACACCTTC	-	TRBV25-1	TRBJ1-2	-
CSGGKLGNTEAFF	TGCAGCGGCGGGAAACTAGGGAACACTGAAGCTTTCTTT	-	TRBV29-1	TRBJ1-1	-
CASSFQGRPNEKLFF	TGTGCCAGCAGTTTCCAGGGTCGCCCTAATGAAAAACTGTTTTTT	-	TRBV27	TRBJ1-4	-
CASSMAGGPSGELFF	TGTGCCAGTAGTATGGCGGGGGGGCCTAGCGGGGAGCTGTTTTTT	-	TRBV19	TRBJ2-2	TRBD2
CASRSPGQNYEQYF	TGTGCCAGCAGGTCCCCCGGACAGAACTACGAGCAGTACTTC	-	TRBV25-1	TRBJ2-7	-
CASSPGVVGNQPQHF	TGTGCCAGCTCCCCAGGGGTTGTAGGCAATCAGCCCCAGCATTTT	-	TRBV2	TRBJ1-5	-
CASSRQTGWGYTF	TGTGCCAGCAGCCGGCAAACGGGGTGGGGCTACACCTTC	-	TRBV3-1/TRBV3-2	TRBJ1-2	-
CASMRQGVFATDTQYF	TGTGCCAGTATGAGGCAGGGGGTATTTGCCACAGATACGCAGTATTTT	-	TRBV19	TRBJ2-3	TRBD1
CASTPTGDYEQYF	TGTGCCAGCACTCCGACAGGGGACTACGAGCAGTACTTC	-	TRBV6-5	TRBJ2-7	TRBD1
CASSRQDTQYF	TGCGCCAGCAGCCGTCAGGATACGCAGTATTTT	-	TRBV5-1	TRBJ2-3	-
CASSIGYTDTQYF	TGTGCCAGCAGCATCGGGTACACAGATACGCAGTATTTT	-	TRBV7-9	TRBJ2-3	-
CASGGGNEQFF	TGCGCCAGCGGGGGCGGGAATGAGCAGTTCTTC	-	TRBV5-1	TRBJ2-1	-
CASSETGANQPQHF	TGTGCCAGCAGTGAAACAGGGGCAAATCAGCCCCAGCATTTT	-	TRBV2	TRBJ1-5	TRBD1
CASSTGTDTQYF	TGTGCCAGCAGCACTGGCACAGATACGCAGTATTTT	-	TRBV13	TRBJ2-3	-
CASSLRGQLGETQYF	TGTGCCAGCAGCCTAAGGGGCCAGTTGGGAGAGACCCAGTACTTC	-	TRBV3-1/TRBV3-2	TRBJ2-5	-
CASSLFGPLNTEAFF	TGTGCCAGCAGCTTATTCGGTCCGCTGAACACTGAAGCTTTCTTT	-	TRBV7-2	TRBJ1-1	-
CASTPQGATGQAFF	TGTGCCAGCACCCCCCAGGGGGCGACAGGGCAAGCTTTCTTT	-	TRBV3-1/TRBV3-2	TRBJ1-1	TRBD1
CASSRTPGNYEQYF	TGCGCCAGCAGCCGCACCCCGGGTAACTACGAGCAGTACTTC	-	TRBV4-1	TRBJ2-7	-
CASSYTDGLAGGHEQYF	TGTGCCAGCAGCTACACAGACGGACTAGCGGGGGGGCACGAGCAGTACTTC	-	TRBV7-2	TRBJ2-7	TRBD2
CASSELEGSNEKLFF	TGTGCCAGCAGTGAATTGGAGGGTAGTAATGAAAAACTGTTTTTT	-	TRBV25-1	TRBJ1-4	-
CASSWRGADTQYF	TGTGCCAGCAGCTGGAGAGGCGCAGATACGCAGTATTTT	-	TRBV9	TRBJ2-3	-
CASSGGSTDTQYF	TGTGCCAGCAGCGGGGGGAGCACAGATACGCAGTATTTT	-	TRBV21-1	TRBJ2-3	-
CATSRNPSKETQYF	TGTGCCACCAGCAGAAACCCTAGCAAAGAGACCCAGTACTTC	-	TRBV15	TRBJ2-5	-
CASTIGDTQYF	TGTGCCAGCACGATCGGAGATACGCAGTATTTT	once	TRBV19	TRBJ2-3	-
CASSPSPSSYNEQFF	TGTGCCAGCTCACCATCCCCGAGCTCCTACAATGAGCAGTTCTTC	-	TRBV18	TRBJ2-1	-
CSVLLAGNSDEQFF	TGCAGCGTTCTACTAGCTGGTAATAGCGATGAGCAGTTCTTC	few	TRBV29-1	TRBJ2-1	-
CSASRQSENGYTF	TGCAGTGCTAGTAGACAGTCCGAGAATGGCTACACCTTC	-	TRBV20-1	TRBJ1-2	-